The clone carrying this T cell receptor (beta chain) was seen just once. The sample originates from a study of blood T cell repertoires in COVID-19. Turning to the study itself: The analysed material was cDNA or gDNA that came from T cells, B-cell-depleted T cells, or PBMCs.

TCRdb's copy holds only in-frame clones and misses some; the assay was immunoSEQ multiplex PCR. The table shows approximately 70,000 clones, with approximately 90% occurring only once. Germline V lookup: CDR1 SGHTS, CDR2 YDEGEE. The V and J ends lost 0 bases and 0 bases respectively, with 7 bases between them. CDR3 size: 15 residues. Sequenced material: peripheral blood. The V gene is TRBV5-8, the J gene TRBJ2-1; D is unresolved. The sequence was collected from a man aged 50 to 59 with COVID-19, enrolled during active disease. CDR3: CASSLDGGSYNEQFF. In nucleotides, the CDR3 is TGTGCCAGCAGCTTGGACGGTGGCTCCTACAATGAGCAGTTCTTC.